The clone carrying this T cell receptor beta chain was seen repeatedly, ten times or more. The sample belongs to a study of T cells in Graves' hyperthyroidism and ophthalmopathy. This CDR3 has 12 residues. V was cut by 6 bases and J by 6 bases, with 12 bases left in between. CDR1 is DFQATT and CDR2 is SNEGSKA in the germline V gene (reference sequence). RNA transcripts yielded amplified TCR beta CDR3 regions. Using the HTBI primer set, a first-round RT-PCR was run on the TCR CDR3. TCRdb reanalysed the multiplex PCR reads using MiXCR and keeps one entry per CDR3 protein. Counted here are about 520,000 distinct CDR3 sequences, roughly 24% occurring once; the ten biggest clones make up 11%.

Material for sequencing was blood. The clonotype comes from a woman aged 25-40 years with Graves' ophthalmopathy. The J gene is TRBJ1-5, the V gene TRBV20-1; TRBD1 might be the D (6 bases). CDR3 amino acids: CSAGGQFQPQHF. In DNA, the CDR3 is TGCAGTGCGGGAGGACAGTTTCAGCCCCAGCATTTT.